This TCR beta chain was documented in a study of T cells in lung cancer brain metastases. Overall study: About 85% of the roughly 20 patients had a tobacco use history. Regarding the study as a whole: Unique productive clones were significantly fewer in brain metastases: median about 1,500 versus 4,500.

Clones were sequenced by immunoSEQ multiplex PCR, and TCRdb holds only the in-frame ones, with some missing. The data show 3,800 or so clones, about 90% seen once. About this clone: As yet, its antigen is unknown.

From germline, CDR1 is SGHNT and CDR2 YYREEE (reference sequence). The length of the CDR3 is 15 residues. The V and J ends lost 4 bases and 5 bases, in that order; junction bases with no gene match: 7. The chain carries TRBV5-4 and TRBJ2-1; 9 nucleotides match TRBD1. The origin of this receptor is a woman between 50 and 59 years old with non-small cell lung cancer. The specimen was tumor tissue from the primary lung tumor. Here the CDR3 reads CASSPGTGLDNEQFF. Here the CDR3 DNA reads TGTGCCAGCAGCCCGGGGACAGGGTTGGACAATGAGCAGTTCTTC.